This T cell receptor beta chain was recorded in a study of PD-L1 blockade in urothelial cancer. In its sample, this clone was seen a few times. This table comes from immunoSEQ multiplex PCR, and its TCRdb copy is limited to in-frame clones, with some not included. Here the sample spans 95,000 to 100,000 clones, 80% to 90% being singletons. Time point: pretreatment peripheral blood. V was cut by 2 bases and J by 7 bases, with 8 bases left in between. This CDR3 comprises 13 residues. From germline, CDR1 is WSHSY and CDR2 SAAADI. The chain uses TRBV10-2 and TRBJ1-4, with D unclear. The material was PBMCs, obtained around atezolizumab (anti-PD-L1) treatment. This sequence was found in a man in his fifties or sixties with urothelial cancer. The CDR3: CASSEMTFEKLFF. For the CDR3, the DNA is TGCGCCAGCAGTGAGATGACATTTGAAAAACTGTTTTTT.